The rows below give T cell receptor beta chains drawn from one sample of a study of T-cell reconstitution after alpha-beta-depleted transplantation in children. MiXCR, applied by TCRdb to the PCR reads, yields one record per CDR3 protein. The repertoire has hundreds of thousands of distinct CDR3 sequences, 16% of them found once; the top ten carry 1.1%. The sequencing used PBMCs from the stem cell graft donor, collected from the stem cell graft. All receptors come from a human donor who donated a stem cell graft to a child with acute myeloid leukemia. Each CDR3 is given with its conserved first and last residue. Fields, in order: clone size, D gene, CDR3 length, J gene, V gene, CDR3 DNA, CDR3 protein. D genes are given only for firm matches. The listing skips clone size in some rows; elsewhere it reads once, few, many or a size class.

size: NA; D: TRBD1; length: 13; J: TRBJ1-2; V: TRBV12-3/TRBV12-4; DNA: TGTGCCAGCAGTGTCCGGGACAGGGGGAGCTACACCTTC; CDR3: CASSVRDRGSYTF
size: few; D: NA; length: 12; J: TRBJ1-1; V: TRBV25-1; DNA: TGTGCCAGCAGTGTTAGCCGCACTGAAGCTTTCTTT; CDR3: CASSVSRTEAFF
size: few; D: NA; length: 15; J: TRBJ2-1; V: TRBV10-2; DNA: TGCGCCAGTTTTACAGGGTACAGCTCCTACAATGAGCAGTTCTTC; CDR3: CASFTGYSSYNEQFF
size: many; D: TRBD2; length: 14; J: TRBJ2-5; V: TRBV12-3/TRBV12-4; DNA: TGTGCCAGCAGTTTTCTAGCGGGGACTGAGACCCAGTACTTC; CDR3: CASSFLAGTETQYF
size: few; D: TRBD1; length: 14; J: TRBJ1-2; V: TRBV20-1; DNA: TGCAGTGCTAGAGATGGGACAGCGACTTTTGGCTACACCTTC; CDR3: CSARDGTATFGYTF
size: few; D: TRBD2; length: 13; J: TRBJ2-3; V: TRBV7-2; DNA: TGTGCCAGCAGCGCCGGGGGGGCGGACACGCAGTATTTT; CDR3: CASSAGGADTQYF
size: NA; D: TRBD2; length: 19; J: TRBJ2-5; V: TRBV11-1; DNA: TGTGCCAGCAGCTTAGCGGGGGGTCTAGCGGGGACACCCCAAGAGACCCAGTACTTC; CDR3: CASSLAGGLAGTPQETQYF
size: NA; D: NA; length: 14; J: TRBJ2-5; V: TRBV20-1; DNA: TGCAGTGCTAGTTTTTCCGGGACCCCCCTCGACCAGTACTTC; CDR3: CSASFSGTPLDQYF
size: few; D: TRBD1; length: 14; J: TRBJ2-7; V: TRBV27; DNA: TGTGCCAGCAGTCCCCTGGACAGGGGCTACGAGCAGTACTTC; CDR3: CASSPLDRGYEQYF
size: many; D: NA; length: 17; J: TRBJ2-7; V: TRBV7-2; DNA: TGTGCCAGCAGCCGCGGGGCCAGACAGGTCCGCAGCGAAGAGCAGTACTTC; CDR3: CASSRGARQVRSEEQYF
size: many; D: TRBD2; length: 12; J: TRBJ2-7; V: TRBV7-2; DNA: TGTGCCAGCAGCGGGGGGGCCTACGAGCAGTACTTC; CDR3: CASSGGAYEQYF
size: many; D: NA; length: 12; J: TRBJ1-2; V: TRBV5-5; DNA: TGTGCCAGCAGCTTGCCTACGAATGGCTACACCTTC; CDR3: CASSLPTNGYTF
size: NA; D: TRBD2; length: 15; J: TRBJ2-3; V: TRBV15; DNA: TGTGCCACCAGCACCGGGCGGGGGGCCACAGATACGCAGTATTTT; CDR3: CATSTGRGATDTQYF
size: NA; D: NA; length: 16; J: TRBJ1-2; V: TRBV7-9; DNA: TGTGCCAGCAGCTTGGGAAGGGATTCGTCGATCTATGGCTACACCTTC; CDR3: CASSLGRDSSIYGYTF
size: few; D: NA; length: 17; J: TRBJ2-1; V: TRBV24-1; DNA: TGTGCCACCAGTGATTTGCGCTCGTCAACAAATAACAATGAGCAGTTCTTC; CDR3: CATSDLRSSTNNNEQFF
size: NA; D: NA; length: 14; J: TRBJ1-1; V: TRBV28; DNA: TGTGCCAGCAGGACACCCCAGGGGCACACTGAAGCTTTCTTT; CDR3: CASRTPQGHTEAFF
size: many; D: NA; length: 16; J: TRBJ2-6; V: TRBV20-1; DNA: TGCAGTGCTAGAGATCTAAGGGTCCCCGGGGCCAACGTCCTGACTTTC; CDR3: CSARDLRVPGANVLTF
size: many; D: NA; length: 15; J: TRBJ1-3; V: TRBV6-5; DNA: TGTGCCAGCAGTCCCGAAGCGGGGACTGGAAACACCATATATTTT; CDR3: CASSPEAGTGNTIYF
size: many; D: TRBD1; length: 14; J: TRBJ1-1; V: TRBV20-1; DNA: TGCAGTGCACCGAATCGAACAGGGGGCACTGAAGCTTTCTTT; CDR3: CSAPNRTGGTEAFF
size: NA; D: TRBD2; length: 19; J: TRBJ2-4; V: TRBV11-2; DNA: TGTGCCAGCAGCAGCCGACTAGCGGGGGGGGTAATAGCCAAAAACATTCAGTACTTC; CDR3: CASSSRLAGGVIAKNIQYF
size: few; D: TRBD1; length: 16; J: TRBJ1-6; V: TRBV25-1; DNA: TGTGCCAGCAGTGATTACTCCGGGACAGCCCATTCACCCCTCCACTTT; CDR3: CASSDYSGTAHSPLHF
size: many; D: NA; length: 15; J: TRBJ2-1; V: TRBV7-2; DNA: TGTGCCAGCAGCTCTAACATACAAACCTACAATGAGCAGTTCTTC; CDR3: CASSSNIQTYNEQFF
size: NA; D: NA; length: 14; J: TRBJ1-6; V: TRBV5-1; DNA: TGCGCCAGCAGCCAAGACGGACCTAATTCACCCCTCCACTTT; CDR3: CASSQDGPNSPLHF
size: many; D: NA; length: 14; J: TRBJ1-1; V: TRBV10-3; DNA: TGTGCCATCAGTGATAAGGGCCTGAACACTGAAGCTTTCTTT; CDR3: CAISDKGLNTEAFF
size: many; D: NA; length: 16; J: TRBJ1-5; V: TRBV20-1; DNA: TGCAGTGCTAGAGATCAGACAGTTTATAGCAATCAGCCCCAGCATTTT; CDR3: CSARDQTVYSNQPQHF
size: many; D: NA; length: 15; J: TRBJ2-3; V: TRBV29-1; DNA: TGCAGCGTTGAAGTAGGTAGGCAGGACACAGATACGCAGTATTTT; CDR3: CSVEVGRQDTDTQYF
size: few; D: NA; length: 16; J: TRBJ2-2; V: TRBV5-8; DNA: TGTGCCAGCAGCTTGAAGGACCAGGGACGCACCGGGGAGCTGTTTTTT; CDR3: CASSLKDQGRTGELFF
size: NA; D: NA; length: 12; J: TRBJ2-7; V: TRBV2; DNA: TGTGCCAGCAGTCGTCCGCCGGGGGAGCAGTACTTC; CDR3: CASSRPPGEQYF
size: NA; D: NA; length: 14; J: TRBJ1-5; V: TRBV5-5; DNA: TGTGCCAGCAGCTTTATGGCCACTAATCAGCCCCAGCATTTT; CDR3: CASSFMATNQPQHF
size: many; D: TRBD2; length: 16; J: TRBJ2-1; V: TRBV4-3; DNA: TGCGCCAGCAGCCCCACTAGCGGGGGCGACTACAATGAGCAGTTCTTC; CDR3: CASSPTSGGDYNEQFF
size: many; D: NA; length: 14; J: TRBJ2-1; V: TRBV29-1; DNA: TGCAGCGTTTCAGACAGAGCCTCCTACAATGAGCAGTTCTTC; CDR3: CSVSDRASYNEQFF
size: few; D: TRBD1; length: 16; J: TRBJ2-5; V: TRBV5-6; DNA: TGTGCCAGCAGCTTCGAGGACAGGGCGTTCCAAGAGACCCAGTACTTC; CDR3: CASSFEDRAFQETQYF